The sequence of this TCR beta chain was determined in a study of cytomegalovirus exposure and HLA in healthy donors. General observations from the study: In vitro data verified a few CMV-associated chains as specific for CMV antigens. The study designated 150 or so TCR beta chains cytomegalovirus-associated. It was found in a later analysis that first-cohort TCR clusters tended to co-occur in the 100 to 150 validation repertoires.

This clone was seen only once. As yet, its antigen is unknown. The data were produced by immunoSEQ multiplex PCR, yet TCRdb's version contains in-frame clones alone and is incomplete. The data hold 160,000 or so clones, with 86% observed a single time. This receptor was identified in a man between 18 and 35 years old in good health and CMV-seropositive. The sequencing input was PBMCs.

The CDR3 region has the DNA TGTGCCAGCAGTTACTCGACTCCCGGGACTGGAAACACCATATATTTT. Protein: CASSYSTPGTGNTIYF. The rearrangement uses TRBV6-5 and TRBJ1-3; D gene unclear. The CDR3 sequence is 16 residues long. From germline, CDR1 is MNHEY and CDR2 SVGAGI. The germline V and J ends were trimmed by 0 bases and 2 bases, with 11 bases remaining between them.